Here is one T cell receptor beta chain with its context. Study processing details: Amplifying reference gene primers gave estimates of nucleated cell counts. Clones were read by immunoSEQ multiplex PCR, and TCRdb kept only the in-frame ones, dropping some. The V and J calls and clone size are taken from that table; D and trimming were inferred from the DNA. The sample has some 120,000 clones, around nine tenths seen once; the top ten hold about 4%. These data belong to a study of blood T cell repertoires in COVID-19. Whole-study context: The study drew acute and convalescent COVID-19 samples from the United States, Italy and Spain. T cells, B-cell-depleted T cells, or PBMCs provided the cDNA or gDNA that served as material.

CDR3 length equals 13 residues. Trimming took 1 base from V and 4 from J, leaving 5 bases between them. Germline V gives CDR1 LNHNV, CDR2 YYDKDF (reference sequence). The source material was peripheral blood. The sequence came from a man aged 50 to 59 with active COVID-19. The J gene is TRBJ2-1, the V gene TRBV15; a possible D gene is TRBD1 (5 bases). CDR3 DNA sequence: TGTGCCACCAGCAGAGGACAGTACAATGAGCAGTTCTTC. Amino acid sequence: CATSRGQYNEQFF.